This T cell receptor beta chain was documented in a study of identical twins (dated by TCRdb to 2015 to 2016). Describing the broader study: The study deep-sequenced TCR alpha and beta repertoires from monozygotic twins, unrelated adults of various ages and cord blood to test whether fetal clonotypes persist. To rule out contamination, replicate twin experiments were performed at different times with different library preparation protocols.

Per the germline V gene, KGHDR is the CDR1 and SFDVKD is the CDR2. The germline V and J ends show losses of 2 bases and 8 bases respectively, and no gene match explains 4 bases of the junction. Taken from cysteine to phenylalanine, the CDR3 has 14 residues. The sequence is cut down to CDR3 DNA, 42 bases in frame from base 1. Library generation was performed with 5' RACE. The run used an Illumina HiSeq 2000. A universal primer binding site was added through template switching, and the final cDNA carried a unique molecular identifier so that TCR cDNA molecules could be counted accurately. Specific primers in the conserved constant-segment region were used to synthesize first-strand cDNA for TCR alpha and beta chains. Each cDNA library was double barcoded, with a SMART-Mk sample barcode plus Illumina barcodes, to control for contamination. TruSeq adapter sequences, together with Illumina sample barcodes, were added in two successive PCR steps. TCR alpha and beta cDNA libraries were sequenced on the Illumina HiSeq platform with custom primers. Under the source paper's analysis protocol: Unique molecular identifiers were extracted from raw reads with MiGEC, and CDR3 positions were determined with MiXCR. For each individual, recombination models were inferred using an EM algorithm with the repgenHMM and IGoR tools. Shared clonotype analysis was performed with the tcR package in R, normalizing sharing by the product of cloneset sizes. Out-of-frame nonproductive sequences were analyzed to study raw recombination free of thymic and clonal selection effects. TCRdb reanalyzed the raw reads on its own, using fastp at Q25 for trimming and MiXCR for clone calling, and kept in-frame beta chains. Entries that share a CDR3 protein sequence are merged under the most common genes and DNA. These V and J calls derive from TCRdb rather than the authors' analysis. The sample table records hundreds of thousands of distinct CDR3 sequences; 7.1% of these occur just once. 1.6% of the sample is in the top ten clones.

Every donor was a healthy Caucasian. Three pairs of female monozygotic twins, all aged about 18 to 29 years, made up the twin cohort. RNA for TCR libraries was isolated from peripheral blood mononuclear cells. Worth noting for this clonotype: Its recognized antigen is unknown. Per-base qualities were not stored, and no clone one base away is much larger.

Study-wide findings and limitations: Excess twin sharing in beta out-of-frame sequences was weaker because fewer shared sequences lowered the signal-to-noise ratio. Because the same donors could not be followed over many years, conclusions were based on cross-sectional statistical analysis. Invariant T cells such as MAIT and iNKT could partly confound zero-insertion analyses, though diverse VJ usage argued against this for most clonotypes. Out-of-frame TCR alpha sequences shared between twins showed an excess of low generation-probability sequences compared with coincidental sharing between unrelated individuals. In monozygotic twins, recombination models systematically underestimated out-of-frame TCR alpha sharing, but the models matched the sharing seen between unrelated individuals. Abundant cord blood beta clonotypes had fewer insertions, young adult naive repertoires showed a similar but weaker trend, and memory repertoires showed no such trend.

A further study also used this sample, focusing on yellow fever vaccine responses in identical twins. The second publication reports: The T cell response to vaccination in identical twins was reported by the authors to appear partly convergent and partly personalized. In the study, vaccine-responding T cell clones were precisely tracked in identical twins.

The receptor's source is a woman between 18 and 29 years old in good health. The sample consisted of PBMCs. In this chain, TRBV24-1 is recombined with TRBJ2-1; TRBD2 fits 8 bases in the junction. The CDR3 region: CATSDSSGSDEQFF. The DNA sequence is TGTGCCACCAGTGATTCTAGCGGGTCCGATGAGCAGTTCTTC.